A selection of T cell receptor beta chains follows, all from one sample in a study of blood T cell repertoires in COVID-19. The data were produced by immunoSEQ multiplex PCR, yet TCRdb's version contains in-frame clones alone and is incomplete. The sample comprises approximately 70,000 clones, roughly 88% of which are singletons, and roughly 2.5% rests with the top ten. The source material was peripheral blood. Receptors were obtained from an elderly man with active or convalescent COVID-19. CDR3s include the opening cysteine and the closing phenylalanine or tryptophan. The D gene is left open where the match is weak. A row's size may be missing; if present it is once, few, many or a size class.

d_call,clone_size,j_call,v_call,cdr3_aa,cdr3_nt
TRBD2,once,TRBJ2-3,TRBV4-1,CASSQEVAGGADTQYF,TGCGCCAGCAGCCAAGAAGTAGCGGGCGGCGCAGATACGCAGTATTTT
-,-,TRBJ2-2,TRBV11-2,CASSSMVERVNTGELFF,TGTGCCAGCAGCTCCATGGTTGAGCGGGTGAACACCGGGGAGCTGTTTTTT
TRBD1,-,TRBJ2-1,TRBV19,CASSIDGTGTGEQFF,TGTGCCAGTAGTATTGATGGGACAGGGACTGGGGAGCAGTTCTTC
TRBD2,-,TRBJ2-3,TRBV18,CASSPGLGRDTQYF,TGTGCCAGCTCACCGGGACTAGGTCGTGATACGCAGTATTTT
-,-,TRBJ1-1,TRBV6-1,CASSEPGGGPEAFF,TGTGCCAGCAGTGAACCCGGAGGAGGCCCTGAAGCTTTCTTT
-,-,TRBJ2-7,TRBV6-1,CASSERDSDSYEQYF,TGTGCCAGCAGTGAACGAGACAGTGACTCCTACGAGCAGTACTTC
-,-,TRBJ2-5,TRBV19,CASSISLQGPQETQYF,TGTGCCAGTAGTATCTCCTTACAGGGCCCTCAAGAGACCCAGTACTTC
-,-,TRBJ2-5,TRBV20-1,CSAYFEGTQYF,TGCAGTGCCTACTTTGAGGGGACCCAGTACTTC
TRBD1,-,TRBJ1-6,TRBV9,CASSVSTGANSPLHF,TGTGCCAGCAGCGTATCGACAGGGGCGAATTCACCCCTCCACTTT
TRBD1,-,TRBJ1-2,TRBV5-1,CASSYTPGQSYGYTF,TGCGCCAGCAGCTACACACCGGGACAGTCATATGGCTACACCTTC
TRBD1,-,TRBJ1-2,TRBV30,CAWSAMGQGYGYTF,TGTGCCTGGAGTGCAATGGGACAGGGCTATGGCTACACCTTC
-,-,TRBJ1-4,TRBV5-1,CASTRGDPNEKLFF,TGCGCCAGCACCAGGGGCGACCCTAATGAAAAACTGTTTTTT
TRBD1,-,TRBJ1-5,TRBV7-2,CASSLGRGQPQHF,TGTGCCAGCAGCTTAGGCAGGGGGCAGCCCCAGCATTTT
-,-,TRBJ1-6,TRBV30,CAWSWGDSPLHF,TGTGCCTGGAGTTGGGGCGATTCACCCCTCCACTTT
TRBD1,medium-sized,TRBJ2-7,TRBV30,CAWSRQGYEQYF,TGTGCCTGGAGTAGACAGGGCTACGAGCAGTACTTC
-,few,TRBJ1-5,TRBV5-1,CAGGGNSNQPQHF,TGCGCAGGCGGGGGTAATAGCAATCAGCCCCAGCATTTT
-,-,TRBJ1-1,TRBV6-5,CASSRRGEAFF,TGTGCCAGCAGTAGACGGGGAGAAGCTTTCTTT
-,-,TRBJ1-1,TRBV30,CAWSVGGRVEAFF,TGTGCCTGGAGTGTGGGCGGGCGGGTTGAAGCTTTCTTT
-,-,TRBJ2-3,TRBV5-1,CASSFGSSSTDTQYF,TGCGCCAGCAGCTTTGGCAGTTCTAGCACAGATACGCAGTATTTT
-,-,TRBJ2-7,TRBV25-1,CASGRGSSYEQYF,TGTGCCAGCGGAAGGGGCAGCTCCTACGAGCAGTACTTC
TRBD2,-,TRBJ2-1,TRBV13,CASSKPGLAHNEQFF,TGTGCCAGCAGCAAACCGGGACTAGCACACAATGAGCAGTTCTTC
-,-,TRBJ2-5,TRBV7-9,CASSLASVGLGETQYF,TGTGCCAGCAGCTTAGCTAGCGTTGGTCTAGGCGAGACCCAGTACTTC
-,-,TRBJ2-4,TRBV9,CASSVGGMLSKNIQYF,TGTGCCAGCAGCGTTGGGGGCATGTTATCCAAAAACATTCAGTACTTC
-,-,TRBJ1-2,TRBV10-3,CAISRSGRGGYGYTF,TGTGCCATCAGTCGAAGCGGCAGGGGAGGGTATGGCTACACCTTC
TRBD1,-,TRBJ2-7,TRBV6-5,CASSWDSSYEQYF,TGTGCCAGCAGCTGGGACAGCTCCTACGAGCAGTACTTC
-,-,TRBJ2-2,TRBV2,CASSRYSDRNTGELFF,TGTGCCAGCAGCCGATATAGCGACCGGAACACCGGGGAGCTGTTTTTT
-,-,TRBJ2-5,TRBV30,CAWSVGLEETQYF,TGTGCCTGGAGTGTAGGACTGGAAGAGACCCAGTACTTC
-,-,TRBJ2-7,TRBV18,CASSPAQGSYEQYF,TGTGCCAGCTCACCCGCGCAGGGGTCTTACGAGCAGTACTTC
TRBD2,-,TRBJ2-1,TRBV13,CASSYYGTSGINEQFF,TGTGCCAGCAGCTATTACGGGACTAGCGGAATCAATGAGCAGTTCTTC
-,-,TRBJ1-6,TRBV12-3/TRBV12-4,CASSFQYNSPLHF,TGTGCCAGCAGTTTTCAGTATAATTCACCCCTCCACTTT
TRBD2,-,TRBJ2-3,TRBV30,CAWSAGGRSTDTQYF,TGTGCCTGGAGTGCGGGGGGGCGGAGCACAGATACGCAGTATTTT
-,-,TRBJ2-2,TRBV14,CASSQDLRQIYTGELFF,TGTGCCAGCAGCCAAGATTTGAGGCAGATTTACACCGGGGAGCTGTTTTTT
TRBD1,-,TRBJ2-3,TRBV10-1,CASSEGTGLDTQYF,TGCGCCAGCAGTGAAGGGACAGGGTTGGATACGCAGTATTTT
-,once,TRBJ1-5,TRBV5-4,CASSRGGNQPQHF,TGTGCCAGCAGCAGGGGGGGGAATCAGCCCCAGCATTTT
-,-,TRBJ1-2,TRBV3-1/TRBV3-2,CASSTDRRPYGYTF,TGTGCCAGCAGCACGGACAGAAGACCCTATGGCTACACCTTC
-,-,TRBJ2-1,TRBV6-5,CASSSGHKNNEQFF,TGTGCCAGCAGTAGCGGGCATAAAAACAATGAGCAGTTCTTC
-,-,TRBJ1-4,TRBV5-1,CASSFAGTREKLFF,TGCGCCAGCAGCTTCGCCGGAACTAGGGAAAAACTGTTTTTT